These 28 T cell receptor beta chains were all obtained from the same sample, sequenced in a study of T-cell reconstitution after alpha-beta-depleted transplantation in children. Unique molecular identifiers were built into the TCRbeta library. MiXCR, applied by TCRdb to the PCR reads, yields one record per CDR3 protein. This table holds about 540,000 distinct CDR3 sequences, roughly 18% found once. The sample consisted of PBMCs from the stem cell graft donor, taken from the stem cell graft. All receptors come from a human donor who donated a stem cell graft to a child with acute lymphoblastic leukemia.

The rearrangement joins TRBV29-1 to TRBJ2-1; D tentatively fits TRBD1 or TRBD2 (6 bases each). This CDR3 comprises 15 residues. Trimming left V 3 bases short and J 5 bases short, with 17 bases between. In germline, CDR1 is SQVTM, CDR2 ANQGSEA. CDR3 residues: CSVDGSWGANNEQFF. CDR3 DNA sequence: TGCAGCGTTGACGGTTCTTGGGGGGCCAACAATGAGCAGTTCTTC.

The CDR3 DNA is TGTGCCAGTCGGAAGGGACTCGGGCAGTTCTTC. Its protein product is CASRKGLGQFF. The chain combines TRBV27 with TRBJ2-1; D is possibly TRBD2 (6 bases). The germline V gene has CDR1 MNHEY and CDR2 SMNVEV (reference sequence). V lost 9 bases and J lost 12, with 15 bases in between. This CDR3 has 11 amino acids.

This clonotype came up a few times. This chain joins TRBV27 and TRBJ1-2; possible D gene TRBD1, 6 bases. The CDR3 extends over 14 amino acids. The V gene lost 3 bases and the J gene lost 2 bases, with 10 bases spanning the gap. Germline-derived CDR1 and CDR2 are MNHEY and SMNVEV (reference sequence). As DNA, the CDR3 is TGTGCCAGCAGTTTTACAGGGCTAAACTATGGCTACACCTTC. Translating gives CASSFTGLNYGYTF.

The chain is built from TRBV4-1 and TRBJ2-7; 9 nucleotides align to TRBD2. The germline gives CDR1 MGHRA, CDR2 YSYEKL. This CDR3 has 17 amino acids. V dropped 1 base and J dropped 1; count of bases not matched to a gene: 8. CDR3 sequence: CASSQGLPSGISYEQYF. CDR3 coding DNA: TGCGCCAGCAGCCAAGGTCTCCCTAGCGGGATTTCCTACGAGCAGTACTTC.

This chain connects TRBV19 to TRBJ1-5; D unclear. Between the trimmed V and J ends, which lost 10 bases and 3 bases, there was a span of 16 bases. Looked up from germline, CDR1 is LNHDA and CDR2 is SQIVND (reference sequence). This CDR3 has 14 residues. In DNA form, the CDR3 reads TGTGCCACGGAATACGGGGTTAACAATCAGCCCCAGCATTTT. Protein: CATEYGVNNQPQHF.

V is TRBV9 and J is TRBJ2-1, with 9 bases aligning to TRBD2. Germline loops: CDR1 SGDLS, CDR2 YYNGEE. The length of the CDR3 is 15 residues. Trimming took 2 bases from V and 8 from J; bases not matched to a gene: 8. The DNA for the CDR3 is TGTGCCAGCAGCGTTATAGCGGGAGCTATCGATGAGCAGTTCTTC. It is translated as CASSVIAGAIDEQFF.

Many counts were recorded for this clonotype. The chain is built from TRBV7-6 and TRBJ2-1; D remains ambiguous. The germline V and J ends were trimmed by 1 base and 4 bases, with 8 bases remaining between them. The CDR3 totals 14 residues. CDR1 is SGHVS and CDR2 is FNYEAQ in the germline V gene. The CDR3 DNA sequence: TGTGCCAGCAGCTTAGGCTCCCAATACAATGAGCAGTTCTTC. Encoded protein: CASSLGSQYNEQFF.

In this sample, this clonotype turned up a few times. The rearrangement links TRBV19 to TRBJ2-7, with 10 nucleotides matching TRBD1. Germline CDR1 LNHDA, CDR2 SQIVND (reference sequence). CDR3 length: 11 residues. After removal of 10 bases from V and 6 bases from J, the junction contained 3 bases not matched to a gene. The CDR3 sequence is CATGTGVEQYF. For the CDR3, the DNA is TGTGCCACCGGGACAGGGGTCGAGCAGTACTTC. The full variable domain, its missing parts supplied by reference TRBV19 and TRBJ2-7, is DGGITQSPKYLFRKEGQNVTLSCEQNLNHDAMYWYRQDPGQGLRLIYYSQIVNDFQKGDIAEGYSVSREKKESFPLTVTSAQKNPTAFYLCATGTGVEQYFGPGTRLTVT.

This clonotype was recorded a few times. The gene calls are TRBV24-1 and TRBJ2-3; no definite D call. The germline CDR1 and CDR2 sequences are KGHDR and SFDVKD. V dropped 0 bases and J dropped 3 bases, with 6 bases sitting between them. The CDR3 extends over 14 amino acids. The CDR3 nucleotides read TGTGCCACCAGTGATTTGGGGAATACAGATACGCAGTATTTT. Its protein product is CATSDLGNTDTQYF.

V gene TRBV5-1 combines with J gene TRBJ2-7; D may correspond to TRBD1 or TRBD2 (5 bases each). This CDR3 spans 17 amino acids. Germline values: CDR1 SGHRS, CDR2 YFSETQ. The ends were cut back, 0 bases at V and 3 bases at J, with 19 bases in the middle. CDR3 sequence reads: CASSLVIPGTGRYEQYF. The CDR3 DNA sequence: TGCGCCAGCAGCTTGGTAATTCCCGGGACGGGACGCTACGAGCAGTACTTC.

The chain employs TRBV7-9 and TRBJ2-7, with 8 bases lining up with TRBD1. This CDR3 spans 15 amino acids. Per the germline V gene, CDR1 is SEHNR and CDR2 is FQNEAQ (reference sequence). J was trimmed by 4 bases and V by 0 bases; bases with no gene match: 5. DNA of the CDR3: TGTGCCAGCAGCTTAGCGGGACAGGTTAGGTACGAGCAGTACTTC. This gives the protein CASSLAGQVRYEQYF.

The chain couples TRBV29-1 to TRBJ2-1, with TRBD1 matching over 9 bases. Germline CDR1 and CDR2: SQVTM and ANQGSEA. The V and J ends lost 2 bases and 4 bases, in that order; junction bases with no gene match: 6. The CDR3 totals 15 residues. The CDR3 is CSVESTDRGYNEQFF. The CDR3 DNA reads as TGCAGCGTTGAAAGTACGGACAGGGGATACAATGAGCAGTTCTTC.

The rearrangement links TRBV5-1 to TRBJ1-1; maybe TRBD1 (5 bases). In germline, CDR1 is SGHRS, CDR2 YFSETQ. The V and J ends lost 3 bases and 4 bases respectively, with 13 bases between them. This CDR3 has 14 amino acids. In DNA, the CDR3 is TGCGCCAGCAGCTCGGTTTCCCAGGGCACTGAAGCTTTCTTT. Amino acid sequence: CASSSVSQGTEAFF.

This clonotype was observed a handful of times. CDR3 sequence reads: CASSEGHILMSEKLFF. CDR3 in DNA: TGTGCCAGCAGCGAGGGTCATATCCTGATGAGTGAAAAACTGTTTTTT. V usage is TRBV11-2 and J usage is TRBJ1-4; D is unresolved. V was pared by 5 bases and J by 7 bases, with 20 bases between. The CDR3 extends over 16 amino acids. The germline CDR1 and CDR2 sequences are SGHAT and FQNNGV.

In its sample, this clonotype was seen a few times. This rearrangement joins TRBV7-9 to TRBJ1-6; D gene ambiguous. Per the germline V gene, CDR1 is SEHNR and CDR2 is FQNEAQ (reference sequence). There are 14 residues in the CDR3. V dropped 10 bases and J dropped 6 bases, with 16 bases sitting between them. CDR3 sequence: CATTRREINSPLHF. CDR3 DNA: TGTGCCACCACTAGGAGGGAAATTAATTCACCCCTCCACTTT.

A few counts support this clonotype. The chain employs TRBV12-3 or TRBV12-4 and TRBJ2-3, with D perhaps TRBD2 (6 bases). The CDR3 runs to 14 residues. The V end was cut by 5 bases, the J end by 0 bases, with 9 bases between. The chain's CDR3 is CASSRDLSTDTQYF. The CDR3 bases are TGTGCCAGCAGTAGGGACTTAAGCACAGATACGCAGTATTTT.

This chain uses TRBV7-2 with TRBJ2-7, with D perhaps matching TRBD1 (6 bases). With 4 bases removed from V and 3 bases from J, the gap between germline ends came to 16 bases. Germline assignment: CDR1 SGHTA and CDR2 FQGNSA. The CDR3 is made up of 15 amino acids. As DNA, the CDR3 is TGTGCCAGCAGCTCAGCCCTCGGCAGGGGCTACGAGCAGTACTTC. Residues: CASSSALGRGYEQYF.

The CDR3 bases are TGCGCCAGCAGCTTGGGAACGCGAGGGGGTTTGTACGAGCAGTACTTC. Its protein product is CASSLGTRGGLYEQYF. The rearrangement joins TRBV5-1 to TRBJ2-7, with a tentative D call TRBD1 (6 bases). The CDR3 loop spans 16 amino acids. The V end lost 0 bases, the J end lost 4 bases, and 17 bases lay between the germline ends. Germline CDR1 reads SGHRS; CDR2 reads YFSETQ.

This clonotype turned up a few times. V gene TRBV20-1 combines with J gene TRBJ2-1; 7 bases agree with TRBD2. This CDR3 has 14 residues. The V segment lost 6 bases and the J segment 0 bases; nucleotides outside the gene matches: 5. CDR1 and CDR2 (germline): DFQATT, SNEGSKA (reference sequence). The CDR3 nucleotides are TGCAGTGCCCGGGAGGTGGCCTCCTACAATGAGCAGTTCTTC. As protein: CSAREVASYNEQFF.

The J gene is TRBJ2-7, the V gene TRBV20-1; D call uncertain. CDR1 is DFQATT, CDR2 SNEGSKA, per germline (reference sequence). Trimming left V 2 bases short and J 2 bases short, with 10 bases between. This CDR3 comprises 13 residues. CDR3 bases: TGCAGTGCTAGACCCCTTCGGACCTACGAGCAGTACTTC. This translates into CSARPLRTYEQYF.

The chain links TRBV9 to TRBJ2-5; D might be TRBD1 or TRBD2, each matching 5 bases. Trimming left V 3 bases short and J 1 base short, with 16 bases between. CDR1 is SGDLS and CDR2 is YYNGEE in the germline V gene. The CDR3 has 16 amino acids. The CDR3 nucleotides read TGTGCCAGCAGCGCCCACCCTTTCGGGACCCAAGAGACCCAGTACTTC. Residues: CASSAHPFGTQETQYF.

This sequence joins TRBV20-1 and TRBJ2-7; 7 bases line up with TRBD1. With 6 bases clipped from V and 5 bases from J, the junction kept 10 bases outside the gene matches. The CDR3 length is 13 residues. Germline CDR1 reads DFQATT; CDR2 reads SNEGSKA (reference sequence). CDR3 coding DNA: TGCAGTGCCCCAACAGTCGACAGGGACGAGCAGTACTTC. It codes for CSAPTVDRDEQYF.

This sequence joins TRBV10-2 and TRBJ2-3; no clear D. Trimming removed 2 bases from V and 10 bases from J, with 7 bases in between. This CDR3 region has 11 residues. Germline CDR1 is WSHSY and CDR2 is SAAADI. For the CDR3, the DNA is TGCGCCAGCAGTGAGGATCTCGCGCAGTATTTT. It encodes CASSEDLAQYF.

The rearrangement links TRBV5-6 to TRBJ2-1, with a possible D match to TRBD2 (7 bases). This CDR3 spans 15 amino acids. Germline loops: CDR1 SGHDT, CDR2 YYEEEE. V lost 4 bases to trimming and J lost 9 bases, with 20 bases between them. CDR3 DNA: TGTGCCAGCAGCCCCCCCGTGGGGGGGCTGGGTGAGCAGTTCTTC. Protein: CASSPPVGGLGEQFF.

Written as DNA, the CDR3 is TGTGCCAGCAGTCCAATAGGGGGGTCGACAGATACGCAGTATTTT. As protein: CASSPIGGSTDTQYF. This chain uses TRBV12-3 or TRBV12-4 with TRBJ2-3; possibly TRBD1 or TRBD2 for D (6 bases each). V lost 5 bases and J lost 3, with 15 bases in between. The CDR3 loop spans 15 amino acids.

The chain links TRBV27 to TRBJ1-2; D perhaps matches TRBD1 (6 bases). The CDR3 covers 14 residues. Between the trimmed V and J ends, which lost 5 bases and 5 bases, there was a span of 15 bases. CDR1 is MNHEY, CDR2 SMNVEV, per germline (reference sequence). CDR3 amino acids: CASSQSRGYYGYTF. CDR3 nucleotide sequence: TGTGCCAGCAGTCAATCAAGGGGGTATTATGGCTACACCTTC.

This chain links TRBV5-1 with TRBJ2-7; possible D gene TRBD2, 6 bases. The CDR3 totals 15 residues. Germline V gives CDR1 SGHRS, CDR2 YFSETQ. Deletions cut 0 bases from V and 3 bases from J, with 13 bases between. CDR3 residues: CASSLGAGTLYEQYF. As DNA, the CDR3 is TGCGCCAGCAGCTTGGGGGCGGGGACCCTCTACGAGCAGTACTTC.

The chain combines TRBV5-1 with TRBJ2-3; no clear D gene. V lost 5 bases and J 2 bases, leaving 12 bases between the germline ends. The length of the CDR3 is 14 residues. Germline lookup yields CDR1 SGHRS and CDR2 YFSETQ. CDR3 sequence: CASSLDPPTDTQYF. The CDR3 DNA is TGCGCCAGCAGTCTGGACCCTCCCACAGATACGCAGTATTTT.